This is a list of T cell receptor beta chains from one sample in a study of blood T cell repertoires in COVID-19. TCRdb's copy holds only in-frame clones and misses some; the assay was immunoSEQ multiplex PCR. The profile shows approximately 270,000 clones, roughly 80% of them singletons. The sequenced sample was peripheral blood. The source of these receptors is an elderly man with acute or convalescent COVID-19. Both conserved end residues are trimmed from each CDR3. The D gene is left open where the match is weak. Part of the rows lack a size; the others show once, few, many or a class for expanded clones.

clone_size d_call v_call cdr3_length cdr3_aa
NA NA TRBV3-1/TRBV3-2 16 ASSQDMNSLGAKNIQY
NA NA TRBV5-4 12 ASSLETRYYGYT
NA NA TRBV2 13 ASSSGRGWAYGYT
once NA TRBV18 12 ASSPPSNSYEQY
NA NA TRBV7-6 13 ASSPLGLSGNTIY
NA TRBD2 TRBV7-6 14 ASSLVAGGIPNEQF
NA NA TRBV12-3/TRBV12-4 11 ASTSMGNQPQH
NA NA TRBV9 12 ASSVGPDFRELF
NA TRBD1 TRBV5-1 13 ASSLGRGLTYEQY
NA TRBD2 TRBV18 14 ASSLLSGRAGNEQF
NA NA TRBV5-4 14 ASSLAGSSSGNTIY
NA TRBD2 TRBV18 15 ASSPVWAGGSTDTQY
once TRBD1 TRBV9 12 ASSPRTGLGEQY
few NA TRBV19 13 ASSLLQGGSTEAF
NA NA TRBV19 13 ASSIDTYLVNIQY
NA TRBD1 TRBV27 13 ASSLRQGATQPQH
NA NA TRBV5-8 11 ASSLRQVNTIY
NA TRBD1 TRBV2 12 ASSGTGIFYEQY
NA NA TRBV18 14 ASSLENFANTGELF
many NA TRBV30 14 AWSVGQGFANYGYT
NA NA TRBV19 19 ASSIDRLLRDEALLSYEQY
NA NA TRBV25-1 12 ASSSPGFSYGYT
NA NA TRBV10-3 14 AISESNRVRKEKLF
NA TRBD1 TRBV5-5 12 ASSLDRGSREQY
NA NA TRBV24-1 14 ATSDWGSHATDTQY
NA NA TRBV24-1 10 ATSAPGKGYT
NA TRBD2 TRBV5-1 15 ASSPTYRSGGWETQY
NA TRBD1 TRBV2 13 ASSERSTGNSPLH
NA NA TRBV3-1/TRBV3-2 11 ASSLGTAGGYT
NA TRBD2 TRBV24-1 12 ATSVSGRSDTQY
NA NA TRBV11-2 15 ASSLTSRDTSSYEQY
NA TRBD1 TRBV11-1 14 ASSLAGTGAHYEQY
NA TRBD2 TRBV4-1 12 ASRPAGRAYEQF
NA TRBD1 TRBV18 15 ASSPGTGKADTGELF
NA TRBD1 TRBV5-1 12 ASSSGTGDEKLF
NA TRBD1 TRBV6-1 12 ASSDLGQGGRYT
NA NA TRBV24-1 12 ATSGHPNTGELF
few NA TRBV6-5 13 ASSPWGAQVYEQY
NA NA TRBV28 12 ASSLSYTNTEAF
few NA TRBV6-5 13 ASSPQPEYQETQY
NA NA TRBV5-1 12 ASKDGGPTDTQY
NA NA TRBV7-9 15 ASSLGLAGPSTDTQY
NA NA TRBV27 13 ASRPYGQRDTEAF
NA NA TRBV1 15 TSSQDQETGEFYGYT
few NA TRBV12-3/TRBV12-4 11 ASSFFRDSPLH
NA TRBD1 TRBV7-8 12 ASSADRDISPLH
once NA TRBV5-1 13 ASSPDGGRRTGYT